Below, one T cell receptor beta chain is given with its context. Its specificity is unknown. The data derive from a study of cytomegalovirus exposure and HLA in healthy donors. Study-level information: Some 85 million unique TCRs, all from HLA-typed donors, were included in an early release of the data. Study results and limitations: When a later analysis compared HLA-associated TCR beta chains with equally common others, the HLA-associated chains turned out to be more clonally expanded and to have lower generation probabilities.

The PCR ran on 60 Vbeta and 13 Jbeta primers. Assay: immunoSEQ multiplex PCR; the TCRdb copy retains only in-frame clones and omits some. This repertoire shows 110,000 or so clones, 82% found once; its top ten account for 2% to 3%. V lost 0 bases and J 4 bases, leaving 11 bases between the germline ends. Germline lookup yields CDR1 SGHRS and CDR2 YFSETQ. This CDR3 comprises 15 residues. The sequencing input was PBMCs. The source of this sequence is a woman aged 18-29 years in good health and CMV-seronegative. The chain has TRBV5-1 and TRBJ1-3, with D possibly matching TRBD1 (5 bases). CDR3 DNA sequence: TGCGCCAGCAGCTTGGCGCAGGGAGGAGGAAACACCATATATTTT. This gives the protein CASSLAQGGGNTIYF.